This TCR beta chain was sequenced for a study of blood T cell repertoires in COVID-19. V shed 5 bases and J shed 0 bases, with 5 bases lying between them. Germline V lookup: CDR1 MNHEY, CDR2 SVGEGT. The CDR3 is made up of 12 amino acids. Only in-frame clones appear in the TCRdb table, and some are missing; sequencing was by immunoSEQ multiplex PCR. The table lists around 58,000 clones, 88% of them singletons. This chain joins TRBV6-2 or TRBV6-3 and TRBJ2-7; D ambiguous. The origin of this receptor is an older woman with COVID-19, enrolled during active disease. The specimen sequenced was peripheral blood. CDR3 amino acids: CASSGSSYEQYF. CDR3 DNA sequence: TGTGCCAGCAGTGGTAGCTCCTACGAGCAGTACTTC.